The clone carrying this T cell receptor beta chain showed up many times. A single record per CDR3 protein comes from TCRdb applying MiXCR to the 5' RACE reads. The sample has tens of thousands of distinct CDR3 sequences, 6% seen once. These data are taken from a study of CD8 T cells in ankylosing spondylitis. Germline V gene data show CDR1 as ENHRY and CDR2 as SYGVKD. V lost 6 bases and J 3 bases, leaving 16 bases between the germline ends. This CDR3 is 15 amino acids long. This chain uses TRBV10-3 with TRBJ2-3; tentatively, D is TRBD2 (6 bases). The clonotype originates from a male donor with ankylosing spondylitis or in good health (not recorded which). The sample comprised blood, either unsorted or a sorted T cell fraction (not recorded which). As DNA, the CDR3 is TGTGCCATCAGAGATACTAGCTATATTACAGATACGCAGTATTTT. This translates into CAIRDTSYITDTQYF.